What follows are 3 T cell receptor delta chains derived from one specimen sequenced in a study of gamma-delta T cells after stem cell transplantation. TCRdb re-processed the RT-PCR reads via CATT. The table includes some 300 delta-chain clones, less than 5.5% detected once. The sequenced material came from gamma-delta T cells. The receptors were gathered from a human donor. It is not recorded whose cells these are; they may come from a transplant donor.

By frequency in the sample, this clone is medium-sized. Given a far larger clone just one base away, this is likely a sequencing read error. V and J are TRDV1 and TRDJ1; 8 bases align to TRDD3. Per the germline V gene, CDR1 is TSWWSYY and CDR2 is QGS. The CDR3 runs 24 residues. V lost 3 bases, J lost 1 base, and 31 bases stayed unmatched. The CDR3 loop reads CALGDLYGPLYWGPTPRTTDKLIF. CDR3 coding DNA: TGTGCTCTTGGGGACCTGTACGGGCCCCTTTACTGGGGGCCGACTCCGAGAACCACCGATAAACTCATCTTT.

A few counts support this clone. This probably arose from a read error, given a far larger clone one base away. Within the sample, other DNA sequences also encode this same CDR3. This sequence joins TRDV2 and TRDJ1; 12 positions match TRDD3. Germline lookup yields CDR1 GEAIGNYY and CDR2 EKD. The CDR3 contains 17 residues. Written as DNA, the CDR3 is TGTGCCTGTGACACGCTTACTGGGGGATACCGAGACGATAAACTCATTTTT. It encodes CACDTLTGGYRDDKLIF.

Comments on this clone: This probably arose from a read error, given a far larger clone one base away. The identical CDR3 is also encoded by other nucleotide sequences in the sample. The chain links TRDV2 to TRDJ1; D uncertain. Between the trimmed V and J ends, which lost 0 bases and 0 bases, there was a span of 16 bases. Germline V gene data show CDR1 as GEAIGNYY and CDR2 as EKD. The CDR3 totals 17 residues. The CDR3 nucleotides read TGTGCCTGTGACACCGTGGGTGATATGCCCGACACCGATAAACTCATCTTT. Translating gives CACDTVGDMPDTDKLIF.